Here is one TCR beta chain with its context. Its specificity is unknown. Generated by immunoSEQ multiplex PCR, the TCRdb table keeps only in-frame clones and is missing some. Here the sample spans approximately 20,000 clones, more than 60% being singletons. The entry originates in a study of CD4 T cells in relation to SARS-CoV-2 and coronaviruses. At the level of the study: ViraFEST: roughly ten-day antigen culture of PBMCs, then TCR beta CDR3 sequencing.

Findings and limits, study-wide: Pre-pandemic and post-infection samples never came from the same donor. Crossreactivity was assessed only for spike protein, not other viral proteins.

Unexposed donor CD4+ T cells date from 2011-2018, before the COVID-19 pandemic. Isolation of CD4+ T cells took place after less than twelve days in culture. Half the medium was replaced with IL-2 medium on days 3 and 7. The CDR3 spans 17 residues. The sample comprised CD4+ T cells from PBMCs, cultured in vitro. This chain uses TRBV21-1 with TRBJ1-5; the table's D call TRBD1 went unverified against the DNA. TRBV21-1 constitutes a pseudogene. The sequence came from a human donor in good health. The CDR3 protein is CASSKGWLQSSNQPQHF. The DNA of the CDR3 is TGTGCCAGCAGCAAAGGGTGGCTCCAGTCTAGCAATCAGCCCCAGCATTTT.